Each of the 26 T cell receptor beta chains below was sequenced from the same sample in a study of graft-versus-host responses after intestinal transplantation. Clones were read by immunoSEQ multiplex PCR, and TCRdb kept only the in-frame ones, dropping some. Among 35,000 to 45,000 clones, roughly 96% were seen once, and the ten largest hold roughly 0.22%. No antigen is known for these receptors. Sequences were derived from unstimulated CD8+ T cells sorted from spleen or lymph node cells, sampled before transplant. All receptors come from a human donor who was the organ donor for an intestinal transplant.

The rearrangement uses TRBV19 and TRBJ2-2; no clear D. The germline V gene encodes CDR1 LNHDA and CDR2 SQIVND (reference sequence). V shed 5 bases and J shed 4 bases, with 8 bases lying between them. This CDR3 is 13 amino acids long. CDR3 nucleotides: TGTGCCAGTAGTTTTGAGTCCACCGGGGAGCTGTTTTTT. It specifies CASSFESTGELFF.

The chain joins TRBV5-6 to TRBJ2-7, with 9 bases aligning to TRBD1. This CDR3 contains 15 residues. Trimming took 0 bases from V and 3 from J; bases not matched to a gene: 4. The germline V gene has CDR1 SGHDT and CDR2 YYEEEE. This CDR3 reads CASSLGDRVLYEQYF. CDR3 bases: TGTGCCAGCAGCTTGGGGGACAGGGTGCTCTACGAGCAGTACTTC. Full variable domain (missing parts from reference TRBV5-6 and TRBJ2-7): DAGVTQSPTHLIKTRGQQVTLRCSPKSGHDTVSWYQQALGQGPQFIFQYYEEEERQRGNFPDRFSGHQFPNYSSELNVNALLLGDSALYLCASSLGDRVLYEQYFGPGTRLTVT.

The genes are TRBV10-1 and TRBJ2-7, with 10 bases fitting TRBD1. From germline, CDR1 is WNHNN and CDR2 SYGVQD (reference sequence). The CDR3 runs to 14 residues. V gave up 9 bases and J gave up 5 bases; unmatched junction bases: 10. In nucleotides, the CDR3 is TGCGCCAGTTCCCCCGGGACAGGGGTCAACGAGCAGTACTTC. Translating gives CASSPGTGVNEQYF.

The chain joins TRBV4-2 to TRBJ2-7; a weak D match, TRBD2 (6 bases). The length of the CDR3 is 13 residues. V was clipped by 3 bases and J by 7 bases, with 13 bases between them. Germline assignment: CDR1 LGHNA and CDR2 YNFKEQ. The CDR3 DNA reads TGTGCCAGCAGCCAGGGCCAGGCGGGGGAGCAGTACTTC. Translating gives CASSQGQAGEQYF.

The rearrangement links TRBV6-1 to TRBJ2-7; D not certain. Germline assignment: CDR1 MNHNS and CDR2 SASEGT. This CDR3 contains 14 residues. V lost 1 base to trimming and J lost 3 bases, with 10 bases between them. The CDR3 bases are TGTGCCAGCAGTGAAGGGTCGCAGATCTACGAGCAGTACTTC. Its protein is CASSEGSQIYEQYF.

The chain couples TRBV29-1 to TRBJ1-2; D remains unclear. The CDR3 has 11 residues. V was trimmed by 5 bases and J by 7 bases, leaving 11 bases between them. The germline CDR1 and CDR2 sequences are SQVTM and ANQGSEA. The chain's CDR3 is CSVPRRSGYTF. The CDR3 nucleotides read TGCAGCGTTCCTCGGCGGAGTGGCTACACCTTC.

This chain joins TRBV28 and TRBJ2-7, with 7 bases that match TRBD1. CDR1 is MDHEN and CDR2 is SYDVKM in the germline V gene. Losses at the gene ends were 5 bases for V and 2 bases for J; bases not matched to a gene: 3. The CDR3 contains 13 residues. The CDR3 is CASSDGQAYEQYF. The CDR3 DNA is TGTGCCAGCAGTGATGGACAGGCCTACGAGCAGTACTTC.

This rearrangement joins TRBV4-3 to TRBJ2-3, with D perhaps TRBD2 (5 bases). V lost 0 bases and J 4 bases, leaving 17 bases between the germline ends. The CDR3 length is 17 residues. The germline V gene has CDR1 LGHNA and CDR2 YSLEER. CDR3 sequence reads: CASSQEVGVAGADTQYF. CDR3 nucleotides: TGCGCCAGCAGCCAAGAGGTCGGGGTAGCAGGCGCAGATACGCAGTATTTT.

The chain links TRBV7-9 to TRBJ2-2, with no clear D. Germline V gene data show CDR1 as SEHNR and CDR2 as FQNEAQ (reference sequence). This CDR3 is 16 amino acids long. With 3 bases removed from V and 4 bases from J, the gap between germline ends came to 15 bases. The CDR3: CASSFSQPILTGELFF. Written as DNA, the CDR3 is TGTGCCAGCAGCTTCTCCCAGCCCATCCTCACCGGGGAGCTGTTTTTT.

This chain joins TRBV7-9 and TRBJ2-1, with no clear D. There are 17 residues in the CDR3. Germline assignment: CDR1 SEHNR and CDR2 FQNEAQ (reference sequence). Trimming stripped 1 base from V and 0 bases from J, with 13 bases between. The CDR3 region has the DNA TGTGCCAGCAGCTTAGTATGGGATCTGAGCTCCTACAATGAGCAGTTCTTC. Protein: CASSLVWDLSSYNEQFF.

The chain couples TRBV10-3 to TRBJ1-1; the match to TRBD1 covers 8 bases. There are 14 residues in the CDR3. Germline lookup yields CDR1 ENHRY and CDR2 SYGVKD. Trimming cost V 7 bases and J 0 bases; bases outside gene matches: 4. The CDR3 region has the DNA TGTGCCATCACTGACAGGGGAATGAACACTGAAGCTTTCTTT. It encodes CAITDRGMNTEAFF.

This rearrangement joins TRBV27 to TRBJ1-6, with D unclear. CDR3 size: 16 residues. V lost 3 bases and J lost 6, with 15 bases in between. Looked up from germline, CDR1 is MNHEY and CDR2 is SMNVEV (reference sequence). The CDR3: CASSLSQLGGNSPLHF. The CDR3 nucleotides are TGTGCCAGCAGTTTGAGCCAGTTGGGTGGTAATTCACCCCTCCACTTT.

The J gene is TRBJ2-5, the V gene TRBV6-4, with 9 bases lining up with TRBD2. Trimming took 8 bases from V and 6 from J; bases not matched to a gene: 16. This CDR3 is built from 16 residues. CDR1 is MRHNA, CDR2 SNTAGT, per germline. The CDR3 spells CASPPRGRGGPKTQYF. The DNA of the CDR3 is TGTGCCAGCCCCCCCCGGGGGCGGGGGGGCCCGAAGACCCAGTACTTC.

This chain connects TRBV4-2 to TRBJ2-7, with 7 bases aligning to TRBD2. V lost 1 base and J lost 1; bases outside the gene matches: 4. The CDR3 totals 15 residues. The V gene's germline CDR1 is LGHNA and CDR2 YNFKEQ. The CDR3 region has the DNA TGTGCCAGCAGCCAAGGGGCGGGGGATTCCTACGAGCAGTACTTC. It is translated as CASSQGAGDSYEQYF.

The rearrangement links TRBV7-2 to TRBJ1-1; D might be TRBD1 (6 bases). V lost 2 bases and J 8 bases, leaving 12 bases between the germline ends. Per the germline V gene, CDR1 is SGHTA and CDR2 is FQGNSA. The CDR3 has 13 amino acids. CDR3 coding DNA: TGTGCCAGCAGCTTAAACAGGGATCCCGAAGCTTTCTTT. This codes for CASSLNRDPEAFF.

The V and J genes are TRBV7-6 and TRBJ1-1; 7 nucleotides agree with TRBD1. The CDR3 is 13 residues long. Germline assignment: CDR1 SGHVS and CDR2 FNYEAQ. The ends lost 1 base at V and 9 bases at J; junction bases unmatched: 5. The CDR3 is CASSLEQGRKAFF. The CDR3 DNA follows: TGTGCCAGCAGCTTAGAACAGGGGCGTAAAGCTTTCTTT.

V is TRBV4-3 and J is TRBJ2-1, with 9 nucleotides matching TRBD2. Germline CDR1 LGHNA, CDR2 YSLEER. Germline trimming cut 0 bases from V and 9 bases from J; bases unmatched to any gene: 3. The CDR3 sequence is 14 residues long. The CDR3 here is CASSQDLLAGEQFF. As DNA, the CDR3 is TGCGCCAGCAGCCAAGATCTACTAGCGGGTGAGCAGTTCTTC.

The V call is TRBV28, the J call TRBJ1-2; D gene unclear. There are 14 residues in the CDR3. V was shortened by 3 bases and J by 4 bases, with 12 bases between the two germline ends. Germline loops: CDR1 MDHEN, CDR2 SYDVKM. In DNA, the CDR3 is TGTGCCAGCAGTTTCTACACCGCGGGCTATGGCTACACCTTC. Its translation: CASSFYTAGYGYTF.

This chain joins TRBV13 and TRBJ2-7; 8 bases fit TRBD1. Germline CDR1 reads PRHDT; CDR2 reads FYEKMQ (reference sequence). Unmatched junction bases numbered 8, after V lost 4 bases and J lost 6 bases. This CDR3 has 14 amino acids. The CDR3 coding sequence is TGTGCCAGCAGCTCGCTAGGACAGGGTGGCGAGCAGTACTTC. It is translated as CASSSLGQGGEQYF.

The chain recombines TRBV6-1 with TRBJ1-5, with TRBD1 matching over 11 bases. This CDR3 has 15 residues. V shed 3 bases and J 6 bases; nucleotides not matched to a gene: 4. CDR1 is MNHNS and CDR2 is SASEGT in the germline V gene. The CDR3 coding sequence is TGTGCCAGCAGTGATGGGACAGGGGGTGCTCAGCCCCAGCATTTT. Its protein product is CASSDGTGGAQPQHF.

The gene calls are TRBV4-2 and TRBJ2-7; no firm D call. CDR3 length equals 13 residues. Germline V gene lookup returns CDR1 LGHNA and CDR2 YNFKEQ. The V and J ends lost 0 bases and 0 bases respectively, with 3 bases between them. The CDR3 region is CASSQDNSYEQYF. The CDR3 DNA reads TGTGCCAGCAGCCAAGACAACTCCTACGAGCAGTACTTC.

V is TRBV30 and J is TRBJ2-2, with D possibly TRBD1 on 6 matching bases. Trimming stripped 2 bases from V and 7 bases from J, with 17 bases between. The CDR3 runs 15 residues. Germline CDR1 and CDR2: GTSNPN and SVGIG (reference sequence). The DNA of the CDR3 is TGTGCCTGGAGTTGGGGGCCAAACTGGGGCGGGGAGCTGTTTTTT. Translated, it gives CAWSWGPNWGGELFF. Complete variable domain (other parts from reference TRBV30 and TRBJ2-2): SQTIHQWPATLVQPVGSPLSLECTVEGTSNPNLYWYRQAAGRGLQLLFYSVGIGQISSEVPQNLSASRPQDRQFILSSKKLLLSDSGFYLCAWSWGPNWGGELFFGEGSRLTVL.

The J gene is TRBJ2-7, the V gene TRBV19; perhaps D is TRBD1 or TRBD2 (6 bases each). The CDR3 consists of 13 residues. Trimming removed 5 bases at V and 2 bases at J, with 10 bases between. Looked up from germline, CDR1 is LNHDA and CDR2 is SQIVND (reference sequence). The CDR3 here is CASSRGLAYEQYF. For the CDR3, the DNA is TGTGCCAGTAGTCGGGGGCTGGCCTACGAGCAGTACTTC.

V usage is TRBV13 and J usage is TRBJ2-7, with 9 bases identical to TRBD1. Germline CDR1 PRHDT, CDR2 FYEKMQ (reference sequence). The CDR3 contains 16 residues. The V gene end was trimmed by 2 bases and the J gene end by 0 bases; junction bases not matched to a gene: 5. CDR3 loop: CASSLRGQGGSYEQYF. CDR3 coding DNA: TGTGCCAGCAGCTTAAGGGGACAGGGTGGCTCCTACGAGCAGTACTTC.

The chain employs TRBV13 and TRBJ2-5, with TRBD2 as a possible D gene (6 bases). This CDR3 is 15 amino acids long. CDR1 and CDR2 (germline): PRHDT, FYEKMQ (reference sequence). V was clipped by 5 bases and J by 5 bases, with 18 bases between them. The DNA for the CDR3 is TGTGCCAGCAGCCCCCTAGCGCCCGGTGGGGAGACCCAGTACTTC. Amino acid sequence: CASSPLAPGGETQYF.

This chain uses TRBV4-3 with TRBJ2-1, with D possibly TRBD2 on 6 matching bases. The germline CDR1 and CDR2 sequences are LGHNA and YSLEER. This CDR3 spans 19 amino acids. The V gene lost 0 bases and the J gene lost 0 bases, with 18 bases spanning the gap. The CDR3: CASSQDRILAPSSYNEQFF. The CDR3 region has the DNA TGCGCCAGCAGCCAAGATCGCATCCTAGCGCCCTCCTCCTACAATGAGCAGTTCTTC.